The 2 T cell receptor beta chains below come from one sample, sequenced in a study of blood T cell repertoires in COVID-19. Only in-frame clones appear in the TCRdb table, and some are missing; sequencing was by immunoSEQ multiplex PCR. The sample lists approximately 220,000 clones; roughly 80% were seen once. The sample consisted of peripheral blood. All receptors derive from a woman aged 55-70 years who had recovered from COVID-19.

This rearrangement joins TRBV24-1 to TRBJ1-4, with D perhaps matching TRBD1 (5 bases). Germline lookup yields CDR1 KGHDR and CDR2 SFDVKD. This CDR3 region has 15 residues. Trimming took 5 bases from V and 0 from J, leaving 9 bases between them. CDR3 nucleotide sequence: TGTGCCACCAGTGTCCCAGGGACAACTAATGAAAAACTGTTTTTT. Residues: CATSVPGTTNEKLFF.

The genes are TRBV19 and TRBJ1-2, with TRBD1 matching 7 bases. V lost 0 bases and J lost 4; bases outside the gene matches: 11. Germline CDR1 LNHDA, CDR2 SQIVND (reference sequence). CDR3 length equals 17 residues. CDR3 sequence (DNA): TGTGCCAGTAGTATAGATTCGTCCGCAGCAGGGGGCTATGGCTACACCTTC. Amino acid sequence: CASSIDSSAAGGYGYTF.